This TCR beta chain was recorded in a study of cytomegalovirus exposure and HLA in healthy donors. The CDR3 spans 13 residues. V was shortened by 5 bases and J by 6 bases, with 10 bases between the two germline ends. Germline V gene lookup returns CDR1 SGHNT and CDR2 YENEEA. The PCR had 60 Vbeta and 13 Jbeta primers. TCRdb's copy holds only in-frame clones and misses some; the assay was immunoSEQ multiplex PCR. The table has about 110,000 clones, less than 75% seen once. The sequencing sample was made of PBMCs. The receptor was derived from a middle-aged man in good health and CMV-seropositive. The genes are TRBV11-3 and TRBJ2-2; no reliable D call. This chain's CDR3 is CASSVNVAGELFF. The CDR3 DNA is TGTGCCAGCAGCGTAAACGTAGCCGGGGAGCTGTTTTTT. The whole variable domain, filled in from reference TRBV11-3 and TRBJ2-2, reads EAGVVQSPRYKIIEKKQPVAFWCNPISGHNTLYWYLQNLGQGPELLIRYENEEAVDDSQLPKDRFSAERLKGVDSTLKIQPAELGDSAVYLCASSVNVAGELFFGEGSRLTVL.